The entry that follows covers one T cell receptor beta chain sequence. V dropped 4 bases and J dropped 3 bases, with 9 bases sitting between them. Germline V gives CDR1 SQVTM, CDR2 ANQGSEA. The CDR3 sequence is 12 residues long. This sample stems from a study of glioma-infiltrating T cells after dendritic cell vaccination. Primers: 60 V beta forward and 13 J beta reverse. Measured with immunoSEQ multiplex PCR; TCRdb has only the in-frame clones, and not every one. The table records over 70,000 clones, more than 65% of them present only once. This TCR came from a human donor with glioblastoma. Sequences were derived from blood, sampled before dendritic cell vaccination. This sequence joins TRBV29-1 and TRBJ1-2; tentative D call: TRBD1 (6 bases). CDR3 residues: CSVGGGYYGYTF. The CDR3, as DNA: TGCAGCGTTGGAGGGGGTTACTATGGCTACACCTTC.